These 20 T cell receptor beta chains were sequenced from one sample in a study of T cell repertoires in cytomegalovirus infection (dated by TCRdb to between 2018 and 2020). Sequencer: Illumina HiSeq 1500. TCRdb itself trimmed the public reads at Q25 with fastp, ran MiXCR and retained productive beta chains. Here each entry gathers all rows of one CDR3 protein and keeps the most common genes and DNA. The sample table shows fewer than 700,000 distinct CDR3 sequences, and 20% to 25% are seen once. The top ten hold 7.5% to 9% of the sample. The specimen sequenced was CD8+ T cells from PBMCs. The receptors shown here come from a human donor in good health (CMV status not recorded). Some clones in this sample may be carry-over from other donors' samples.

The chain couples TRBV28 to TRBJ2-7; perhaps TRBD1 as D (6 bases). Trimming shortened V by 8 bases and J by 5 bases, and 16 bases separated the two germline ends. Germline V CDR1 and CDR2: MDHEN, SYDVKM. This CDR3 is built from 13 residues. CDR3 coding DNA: TGTGCCAGCGGATCCTGGGGGCTCAACGAGCAGTACGTC. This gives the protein CASGSWGLNEQYV.

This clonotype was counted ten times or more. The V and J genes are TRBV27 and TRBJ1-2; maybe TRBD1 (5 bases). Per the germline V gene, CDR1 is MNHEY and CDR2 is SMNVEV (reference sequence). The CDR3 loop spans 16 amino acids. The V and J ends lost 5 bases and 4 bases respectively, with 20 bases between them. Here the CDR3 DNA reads TGTGCCAGCAGTCTCACAGGATACCCGACCCTCTATGGCTACACCTTC. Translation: CASSLTGYPTLYGYTF.

CDR3 region: CASSFPAKGETQYF. The CDR3 nucleotides read TGTGCCAGCAGCTTCCCGGCCAAGGGGGAGACCCAGTACTTC. The rearrangement uses TRBV7-6 and TRBJ2-5; D is possibly TRBD1 (5 bases). Germline CDR1 is SGHVS and CDR2 is FNYEAQ. V lost 3 bases to trimming and J lost 5 bases, with 13 bases between them. CDR3 length equals 14 residues. The whole variable domain, remainder taken from reference TRBV7-6 and TRBJ2-5, is GAGVSQSPRYKVTKRGQDVALRCDPISGHVSLYWYRQALGQGPEFLTYFNYEAQQDKSGLPNDRFSAERPEGSISTLTIQRTEQRDSAMYRCASSFPAKGETQYFGPGTRLLVL.

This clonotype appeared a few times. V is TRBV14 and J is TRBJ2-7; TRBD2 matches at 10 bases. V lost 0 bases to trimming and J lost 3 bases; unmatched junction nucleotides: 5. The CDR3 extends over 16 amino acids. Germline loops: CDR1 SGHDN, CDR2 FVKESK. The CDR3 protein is CASSQDPVAGGYEQYF. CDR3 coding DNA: TGTGCCAGCAGCCAAGATCCGGTAGCGGGGGGCTACGAGCAGTACTTC.

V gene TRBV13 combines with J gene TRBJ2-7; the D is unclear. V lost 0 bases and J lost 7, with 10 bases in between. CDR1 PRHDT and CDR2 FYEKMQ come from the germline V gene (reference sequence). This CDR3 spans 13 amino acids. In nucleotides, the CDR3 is TGTGCCAGCAGCTTAGGACCCGTTGGGGAGCAGTACTTC. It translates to CASSLGPVGEQYF.

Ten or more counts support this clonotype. The CDR3 here is CASSVGHSNQPQHF. The CDR3 DNA sequence: TGTGCCAGCAGCGTCGGACATAGCAATCAGCCCCAGCATTTT. The rearrangement links TRBV7-2 to TRBJ1-5; possible D gene TRBD1, 5 bases. The CDR3 covers 14 residues. Germline V gene sequence: CDR1 SGHTA, CDR2 FQGNSA. Trimming left V 5 bases short and J 0 bases short, with 8 bases between. Combining the CDR3 with reference TRBV7-2 and TRBJ1-5 gives the whole variable domain GAGVSQSPSNKVTEKGKDVELRCDPISGHTALYWYRQSLGQGLEFLIYFQGNSAPDKSGLPSDRFSAERTGGSVSTLTIQRTQQEDSAVYLCASSVGHSNQPQHFGDGTRLSIL.

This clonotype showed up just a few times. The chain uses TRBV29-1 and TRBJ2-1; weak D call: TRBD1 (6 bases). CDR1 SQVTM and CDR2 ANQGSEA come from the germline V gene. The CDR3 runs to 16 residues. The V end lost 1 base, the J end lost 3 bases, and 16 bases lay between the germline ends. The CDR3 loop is CSVEGRTGINYNEQFF. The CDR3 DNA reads TGCAGCGTTGAAGGGAGAACAGGGATCAACTACAATGAGCAGTTCTTC.

The DNA of the CDR3 is TGTGCCAGCAGCTCCGACCTAACTCGTGACTATGGCTACACCTTC. Its translation: CASSSDLTRDYGYTF. This chain joins TRBV7-9 and TRBJ1-2; D gene ambiguous. The CDR3 contains 15 residues. Looked up from germline, CDR1 is SEHNR and CDR2 is FQNEAQ (reference sequence). The ends were cut back, 4 bases at V and 3 bases at J, with 15 bases in the middle.

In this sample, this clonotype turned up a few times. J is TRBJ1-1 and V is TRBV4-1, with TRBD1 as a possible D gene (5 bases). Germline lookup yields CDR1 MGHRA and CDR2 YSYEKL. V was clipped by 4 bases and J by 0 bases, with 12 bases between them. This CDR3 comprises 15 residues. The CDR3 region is CASSLVDSLNTEAFF. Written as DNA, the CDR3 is TGCGCCAGCAGCCTCGTAGACAGTTTGAACACTGAAGCTTTCTTT.

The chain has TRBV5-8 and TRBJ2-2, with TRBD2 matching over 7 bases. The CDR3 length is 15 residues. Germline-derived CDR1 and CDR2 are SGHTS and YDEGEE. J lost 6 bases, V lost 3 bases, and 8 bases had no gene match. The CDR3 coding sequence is TGTGCCAGCAGCTATCGGGGGGACCATTCCGGGGAGCTGTTTTTT. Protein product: CASSYRGDHSGELFF.

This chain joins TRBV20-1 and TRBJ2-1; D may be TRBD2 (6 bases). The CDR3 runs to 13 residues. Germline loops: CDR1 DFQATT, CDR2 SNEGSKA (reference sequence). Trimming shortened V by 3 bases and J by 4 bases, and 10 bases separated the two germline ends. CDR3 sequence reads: CSARGLGYNEQFF. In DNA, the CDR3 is TGCAGTGCTAGGGGACTTGGATACAATGAGCAGTTCTTC.

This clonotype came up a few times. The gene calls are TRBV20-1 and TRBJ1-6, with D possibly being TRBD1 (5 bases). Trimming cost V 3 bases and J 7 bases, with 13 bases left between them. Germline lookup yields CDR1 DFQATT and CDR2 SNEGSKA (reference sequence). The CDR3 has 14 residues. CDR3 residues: CSARSRGWNSPLHF. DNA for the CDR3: TGCAGTGCTAGGAGTCGGGGGTGGAATTCACCCCTCCACTTT.

CDR3 protein: CSATGSQTYEQYF. DNA of the CDR3: TGCAGTGCCACAGGGTCCCAGACCTACGAGCAGTACTTC. This chain links TRBV20-1 with TRBJ2-7, with D tentatively TRBD1 (6 bases). V dropped 6 bases and J dropped 2 bases, with 14 bases sitting between them. Germline loops: CDR1 DFQATT, CDR2 SNEGSKA (reference sequence). The CDR3 loop spans 13 amino acids.

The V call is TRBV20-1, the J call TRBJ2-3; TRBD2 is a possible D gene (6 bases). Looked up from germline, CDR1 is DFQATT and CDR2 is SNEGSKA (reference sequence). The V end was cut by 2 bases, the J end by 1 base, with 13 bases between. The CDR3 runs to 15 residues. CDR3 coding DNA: TGCAGTGCTAGATTGAGGAAGCGGGGCACAGATACGCAGTATTTT. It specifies CSARLRKRGTDTQYF.

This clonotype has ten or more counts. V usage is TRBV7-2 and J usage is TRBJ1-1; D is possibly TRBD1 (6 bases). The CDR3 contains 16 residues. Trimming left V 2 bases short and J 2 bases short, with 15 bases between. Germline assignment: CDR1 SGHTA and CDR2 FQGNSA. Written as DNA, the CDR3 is TGTGCCAGCAGCTTATATGGGGGGCGGACAAACACTGAAGCTTTCTTT. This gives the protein CASSLYGGRTNTEAFF. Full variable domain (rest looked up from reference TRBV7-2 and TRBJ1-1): GAGVSQSPSNKVTEKGKDVELRCDPISGHTALYWYRQSLGQGLEFLIYFQGNSAPDKSGLPSDRFSAERTGGSVSTLTIQRTQQEDSAVYLCASSLYGGRTNTEAFFGQGTRLTVV.

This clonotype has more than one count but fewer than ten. The CDR3 is CSVADRGSYGYTF. The CDR3 DNA is TGCAGCGTTGCTGATCGGGGCTCCTATGGCTACACCTTC. This rearrangement joins TRBV29-1 to TRBJ1-2, with a tentative D call TRBD1 (5 bases). Trimming shortened V by 4 bases and J by 4 bases, and 13 bases separated the two germline ends. Germline CDR1 SQVTM, CDR2 ANQGSEA. The CDR3 has 13 amino acids. Based on the CDR3 plus reference TRBV29-1 and TRBJ1-2, the full variable domain is SAVISQKPSRDICQRGTSLTIQCQVDSQVTMMFWYRQQPGQSLTLIATANQGSEATYESGFVIDKFPISRPNLTFSTLTVSNMSPEDSSIYLCSVADRGSYGYTFGSGTRLTVV.

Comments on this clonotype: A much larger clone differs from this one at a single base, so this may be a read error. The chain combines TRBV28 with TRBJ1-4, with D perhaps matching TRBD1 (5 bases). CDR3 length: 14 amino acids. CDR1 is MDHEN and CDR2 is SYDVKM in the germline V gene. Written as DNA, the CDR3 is TGTGCCAGCACCACCCGGGACGGGAATGAAAAACCGTTTTTT. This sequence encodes CASTTRDGNEKPFF.

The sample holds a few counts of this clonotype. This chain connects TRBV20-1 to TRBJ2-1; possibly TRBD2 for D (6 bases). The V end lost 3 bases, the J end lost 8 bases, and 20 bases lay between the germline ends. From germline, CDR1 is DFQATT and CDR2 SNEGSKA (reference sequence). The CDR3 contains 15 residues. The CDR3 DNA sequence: TGCAGTGCTAGTCGAGGTATGGGGGGACCCCATGAGCAGTTCTTC. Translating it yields CSASRGMGGPHEQFF.

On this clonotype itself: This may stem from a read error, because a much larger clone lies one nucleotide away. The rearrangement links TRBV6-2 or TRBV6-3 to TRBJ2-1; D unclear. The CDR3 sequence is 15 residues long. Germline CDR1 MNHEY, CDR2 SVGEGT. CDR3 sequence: CVSSYGVPSYNEQFF. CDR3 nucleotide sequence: TGTGTCAGCAGTTATGGGGTACCCTCCTACAATGAGCAGTTCTTC.

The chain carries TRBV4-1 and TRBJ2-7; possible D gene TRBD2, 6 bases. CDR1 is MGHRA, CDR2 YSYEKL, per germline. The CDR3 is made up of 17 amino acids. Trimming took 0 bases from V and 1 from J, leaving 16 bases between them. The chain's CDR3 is CASSQDAGQGPSYEQYF. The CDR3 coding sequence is TGCGCCAGCAGCCAAGATGCGGGGCAGGGCCCTTCCTACGAGCAGTACTTC.